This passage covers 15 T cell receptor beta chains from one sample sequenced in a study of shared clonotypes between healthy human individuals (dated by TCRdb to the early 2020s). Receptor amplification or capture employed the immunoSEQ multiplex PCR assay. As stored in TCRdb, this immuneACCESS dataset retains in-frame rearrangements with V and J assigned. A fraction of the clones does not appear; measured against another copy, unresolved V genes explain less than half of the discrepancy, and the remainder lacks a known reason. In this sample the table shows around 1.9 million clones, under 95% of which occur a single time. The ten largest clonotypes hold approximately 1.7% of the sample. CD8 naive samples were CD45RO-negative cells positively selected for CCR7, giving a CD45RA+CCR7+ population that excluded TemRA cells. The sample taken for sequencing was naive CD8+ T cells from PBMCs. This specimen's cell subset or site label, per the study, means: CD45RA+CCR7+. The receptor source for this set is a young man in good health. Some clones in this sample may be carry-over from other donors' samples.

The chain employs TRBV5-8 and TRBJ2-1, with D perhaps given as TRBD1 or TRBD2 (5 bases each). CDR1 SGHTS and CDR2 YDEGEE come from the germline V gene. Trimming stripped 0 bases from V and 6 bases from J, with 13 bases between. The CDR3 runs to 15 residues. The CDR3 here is CASSLETRGINEQFF. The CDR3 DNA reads TGTGCCAGCAGCTTGGAAACGAGGGGCATCAATGAGCAGTTCTTC.

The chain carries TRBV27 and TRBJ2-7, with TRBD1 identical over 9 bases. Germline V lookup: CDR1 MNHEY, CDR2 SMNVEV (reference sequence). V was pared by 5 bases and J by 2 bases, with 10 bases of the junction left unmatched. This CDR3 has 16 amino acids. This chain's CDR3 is CASSGLLTGGPYEQYF. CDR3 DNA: TGTGCCAGCAGTGGACTTCTTACAGGGGGCCCCTACGAGCAGTACTTC.

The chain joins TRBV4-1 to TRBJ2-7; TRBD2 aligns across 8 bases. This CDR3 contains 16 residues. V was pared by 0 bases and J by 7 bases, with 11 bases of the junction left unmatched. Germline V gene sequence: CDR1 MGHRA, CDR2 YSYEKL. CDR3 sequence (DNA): TGCGCCAGCAGCCAAGATTCGGCGGGGGGAAGTTGGGAGCAGTACTTC. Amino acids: CASSQDSAGGSWEQYF.

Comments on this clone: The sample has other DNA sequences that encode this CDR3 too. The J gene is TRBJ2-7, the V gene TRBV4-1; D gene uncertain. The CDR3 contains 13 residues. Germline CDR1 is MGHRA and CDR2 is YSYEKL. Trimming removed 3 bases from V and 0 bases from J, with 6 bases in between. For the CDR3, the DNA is TGCGCCAGCAGCCAGATCACCTCCTACGAGCAGTACTTC. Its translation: CASSQITSYEQYF.

The CDR3 region is CASRGSGAGPNNEQFF. The CDR3 coding sequence is TGTGCCAGCAGGGGTAGCGGGGCGGGACCTAACAATGAGCAGTTCTTC. The gene calls are TRBV7-8 and TRBJ2-1; TRBD2 agrees at 8 bases. The CDR3 loop spans 16 amino acids. From germline, CDR1 is SGHVS and CDR2 FQNEAQ. V lost 6 bases and J lost 5; bases outside the gene matches: 12.

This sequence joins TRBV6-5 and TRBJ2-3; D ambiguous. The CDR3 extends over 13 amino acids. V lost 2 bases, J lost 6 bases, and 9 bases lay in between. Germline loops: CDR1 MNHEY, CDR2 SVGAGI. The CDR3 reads CASSYPMGDTQYF. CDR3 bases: TGTGCCAGCAGTTACCCCATGGGGGATACGCAGTATTTT.

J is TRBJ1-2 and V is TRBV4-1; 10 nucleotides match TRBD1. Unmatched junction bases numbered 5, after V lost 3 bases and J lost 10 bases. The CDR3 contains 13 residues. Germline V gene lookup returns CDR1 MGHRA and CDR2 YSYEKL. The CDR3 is CASSQVGQGDYTF. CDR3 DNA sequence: TGCGCCAGCAGCCAGGTAGGACAGGGGGACTACACCTTC.

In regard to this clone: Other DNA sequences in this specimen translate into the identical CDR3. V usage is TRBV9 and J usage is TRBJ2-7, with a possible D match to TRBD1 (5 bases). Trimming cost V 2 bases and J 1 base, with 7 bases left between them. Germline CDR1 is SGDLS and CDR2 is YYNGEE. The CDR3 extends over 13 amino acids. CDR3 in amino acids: CASSVDSSYEQYF. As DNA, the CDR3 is TGTGCCAGCAGCGTCGACAGTTCCTACGAGCAGTACTTC.

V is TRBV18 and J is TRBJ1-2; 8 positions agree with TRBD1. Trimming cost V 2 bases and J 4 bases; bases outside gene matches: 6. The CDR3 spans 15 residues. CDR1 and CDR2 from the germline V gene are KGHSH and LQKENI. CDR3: CASSPEDRELYGYTF. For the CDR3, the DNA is TGTGCCAGCTCACCAGAGGACAGGGAGCTCTATGGCTACACCTTC.

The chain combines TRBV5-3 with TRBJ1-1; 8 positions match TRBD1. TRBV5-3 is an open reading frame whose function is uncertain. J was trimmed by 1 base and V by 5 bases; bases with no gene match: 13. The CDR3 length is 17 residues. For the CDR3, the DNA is TGTGCCAGAAGGGGTCCAGGGGGCGAAGGGGCGAACACTGAAGCTTTCTTT. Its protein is CARRGPGGEGANTEAFF.

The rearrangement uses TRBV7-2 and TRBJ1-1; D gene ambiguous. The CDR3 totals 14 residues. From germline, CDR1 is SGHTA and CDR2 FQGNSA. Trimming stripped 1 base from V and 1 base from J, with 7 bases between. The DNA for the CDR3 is TGTGCCAGCAGCTTAGGGAGGGAGAACACTGAAGCTTTCTTT. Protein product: CASSLGRENTEAFF.

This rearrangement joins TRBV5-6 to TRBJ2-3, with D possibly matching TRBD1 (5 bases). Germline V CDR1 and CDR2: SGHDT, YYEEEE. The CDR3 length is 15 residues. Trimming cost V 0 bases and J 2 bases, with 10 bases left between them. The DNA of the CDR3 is TGTGCCAGCAGCTTGGACAGGATGGACACAGATACGCAGTATTTT. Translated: CASSLDRMDTDTQYF.

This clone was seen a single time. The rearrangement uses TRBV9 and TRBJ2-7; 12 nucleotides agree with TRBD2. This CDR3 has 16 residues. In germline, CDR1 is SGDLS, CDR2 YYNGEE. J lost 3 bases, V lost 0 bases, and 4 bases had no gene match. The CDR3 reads CASSVDLTSGSYEQYF. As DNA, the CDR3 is TGTGCCAGCAGCGTAGATCTGACTAGCGGGAGCTACGAGCAGTACTTC.

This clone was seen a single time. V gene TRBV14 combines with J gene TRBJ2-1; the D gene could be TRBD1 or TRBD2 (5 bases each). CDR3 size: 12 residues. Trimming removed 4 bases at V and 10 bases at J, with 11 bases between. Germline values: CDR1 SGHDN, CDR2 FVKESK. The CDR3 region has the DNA TGTGCCAGCAGCCCCATGGGACCAGAGCAGTTCTTC. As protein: CASSPMGPEQFF. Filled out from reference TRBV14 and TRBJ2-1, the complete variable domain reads EAGVTQFPSHSVIEKGQTVTLRCDPISGHDNLYWYRRVMGKEIKFLLHFVKESKQDESGMPNNRFLAERTGGTYSTLKVQPAELEDSGVYFCASSPMGPEQFFGPGTRLTVL.

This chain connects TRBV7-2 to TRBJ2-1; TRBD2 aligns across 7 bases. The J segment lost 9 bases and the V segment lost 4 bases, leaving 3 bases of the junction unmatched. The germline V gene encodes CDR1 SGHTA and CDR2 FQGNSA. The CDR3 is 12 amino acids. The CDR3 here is CASSSLASEQFF. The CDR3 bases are TGTGCCAGCAGCTCACTAGCGTCTGAGCAGTTCTTC.